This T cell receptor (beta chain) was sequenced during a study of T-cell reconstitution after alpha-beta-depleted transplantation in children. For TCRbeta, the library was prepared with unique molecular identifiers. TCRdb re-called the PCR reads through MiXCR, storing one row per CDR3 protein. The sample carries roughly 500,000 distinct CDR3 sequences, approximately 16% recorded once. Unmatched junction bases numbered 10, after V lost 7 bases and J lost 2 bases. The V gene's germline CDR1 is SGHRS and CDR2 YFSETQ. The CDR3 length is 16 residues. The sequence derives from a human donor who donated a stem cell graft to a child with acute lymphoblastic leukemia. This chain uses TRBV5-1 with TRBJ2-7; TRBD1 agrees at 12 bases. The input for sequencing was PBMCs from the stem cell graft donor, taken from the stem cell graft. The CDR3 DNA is TGCGCCAGCCGACTTTCCGGGACAGGGGGCACCTACGAGCAGTACTTC. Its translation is CASRLSGTGGTYEQYF.